This T cell receptor (beta chain) was found in a study of synovial regulatory T cells in juvenile arthritis. Turning to the study itself: One patient received methotrexate plus infliximab; one lacked treatment information. The study, taken as a whole, reports: iaTreg TCR repertoires were largely private across patients and partially overlapped synovial Teff and blood CPL. iaTreg cells shared more CDR3 sequences with synovial Tregs than other blood Tregs did.

Concerning this clone itself: Its specificity is unknown.

Data came from immunoSEQ multiplex PCR; TCRdb stores just in-frame clones and leaves some out. This table holds 9,000 to 10,000 clones. The approximately 11 donors had active juvenile idiopathic arthritis, with 3 polyarticular and 8 oligoarticular cases. Sequenced input: Treg cells from blood. Subset given: remaining (HLA-DR-negative) circulating blood Treg cells. This clonotype was obtained from a donor aged 2-35 years with juvenile idiopathic arthritis.

This CDR3 reads CASSQDRGPTMNTEAFF. The rearrangement uses TRBV14 and TRBJ1-1; TCRdb outputs TRBD1, but without DNA this stays unchecked. Germline V gene lookup returns CDR1 SGHDN and CDR2 FVKESK. This CDR3 region has 17 residues. No nucleotide data were recorded.